A single sample gave rise to the 27 T cell receptor beta chains below, sequenced in a study of cytomegalovirus exposure and HLA in healthy donors. The PCR had 60 Vbeta and 13 Jbeta primers. Measured with immunoSEQ multiplex PCR; TCRdb has only the in-frame clones, and not every one. Among some 190,000 clones listed, less than 90% were seen once. Sample: PBMCs. All receptors derive from a woman aged 30 to 39 in good health and CMV-seronegative.

V is TRBV6-5 and J is TRBJ2-1; a weak D match, TRBD2 (5 bases). V was pared by 3 bases and J by 5 bases, with 8 bases between. CDR3 length: 13 residues. The germline V gene has CDR1 MNHEY and CDR2 SVGAGI. CDR3 sequence (DNA): TGTGCCAGCAGTTATGGGAGAGACAATGAGCAGTTCTTC. Translating gives CASSYGRDNEQFF.

This chain uses TRBV6-5 with TRBJ2-1, with TRBD2 identical over 8 bases. The CDR3 runs to 14 residues. J was trimmed by 5 bases and V by 6 bases; bases with no gene match: 6. CDR1 is MNHEY, CDR2 SVGAGI, per germline. The CDR3 reads CASRPSGSNNEQFF. CDR3 DNA: TGTGCCAGCAGACCTAGCGGGTCAAACAATGAGCAGTTCTTC.

The DNA for the CDR3 is TGTGCCAGTAGTATCCCGGGGGATCTGATTTACTATGGCTACACCTTC. It yields the protein CASSIPGDLIYYGYTF. This chain links TRBV19 with TRBJ1-2; the D gene is possibly TRBD1 (5 bases). Germline CDR1 reads LNHDA; CDR2 reads SQIVND (reference sequence). The CDR3 runs 16 residues. The germline V and J ends were trimmed by 3 bases and 3 bases, with 17 bases remaining between them.

This chain uses TRBV4-2 with TRBJ2-7; 8 positions agree with TRBD2. Germline V gives CDR1 LGHNA, CDR2 YNFKEQ. The CDR3 is made up of 16 amino acids. V was pared by 1 base and J by 2 bases, with 7 bases of the junction left unmatched. CDR3 loop: CASSQAEAGDPYEQYF. The CDR3 DNA reads as TGTGCCAGCAGCCAAGCAGAAGCGGGGGACCCCTACGAGCAGTACTTC.

The genes are TRBV28 and TRBJ2-4; no clear D gene. V was cut by 4 bases and J by 0 bases, with 10 bases left in between. CDR3 length: 15 residues. CDR1 and CDR2 from the germline V gene are MDHEN and SYDVKM. CDR3 sequence reads: CASSSLELAKNIQYF. The CDR3 DNA is TGTGCCAGCAGTTCCCTGGAGTTAGCCAAAAACATTCAGTACTTC.

This clone is a singleton in its sample. This chain connects TRBV19 to TRBJ1-2, with a tentative D call TRBD1 (6 bases). V was clipped by 5 bases and J by 8 bases, with 12 bases between them. Germline CDR1 reads LNHDA; CDR2 reads SQIVND (reference sequence). This CDR3 is built from 12 residues. The CDR3 protein is CASSPGDRGYTF. CDR3 nucleotide sequence: TGTGCCAGTAGTCCCGGCGACAGGGGCTACACCTTC.

The genes are TRBV29-1 and TRBJ2-7; D is perhaps TRBD1 (6 bases). Germline lookup yields CDR1 SQVTM and CDR2 ANQGSEA. Deletions cut 4 bases from V and 6 bases from J, with 16 bases between. There are 13 residues in the CDR3. The CDR3: CSVVLGQYGEQYF. CDR3 coding DNA: TGCAGCGTTGTCCTCGGACAGTACGGCGAGCAGTACTTC.

The chain joins TRBV6-1 to TRBJ1-2; D is uncertain. This CDR3 is built from 13 residues. Germline loops: CDR1 MNHNS, CDR2 SASEGT. Trimming shortened V by 6 bases and J by 3 bases, and 11 bases separated the two germline ends. The CDR3 DNA is TGTGCCAGCAGCGCCGACACGGACTATGGCTACACCTTC. It specifies CASSADTDYGYTF.

The CDR3 here is CASSLQGSGEKLFF. The CDR3 DNA follows: TGTGCCAGCAGCCTACAGGGTTCCGGGGAAAAACTGTTTTTT. The V gene is TRBV7-9, the J gene TRBJ1-4; D is perhaps TRBD1 (6 bases). This CDR3 is 14 amino acids long. Per germline, CDR1 SEHNR and CDR2 FQNEAQ (reference sequence). Trimming stripped 5 bases from V and 8 bases from J, with 15 bases between.

This sequence joins TRBV5-1 and TRBJ1-2, with 9 bases matching TRBD1. Losses at the gene ends were 2 bases for V and 6 bases for J; bases not matched to a gene: 5. Looked up from germline, CDR1 is SGHRS and CDR2 is YFSETQ. The CDR3 spans 14 residues. Here the CDR3 DNA reads TGCGCCAGCAGCTTATTGGGACAGGGTGATGGCTACACCTTC. Translation: CASSLLGQGDGYTF.

The chain employs TRBV29-1 and TRBJ2-7; maybe TRBD1 (6 bases). Trimming took off 6 bases at V and 3 bases at J, with 12 bases between the two ends. Looked up from germline, CDR1 is SQVTM and CDR2 is ANQGSEA. The CDR3 runs to 12 residues. CDR3 in amino acids: CSVKQGDYEQYF. In nucleotides, the CDR3 is TGCAGCGTGAAACAGGGCGACTACGAGCAGTACTTC.

This chain joins TRBV19 and TRBJ2-7; 9 nucleotides match TRBD1. The ends lost 5 bases at V and 5 bases at J; junction bases unmatched: 13. This CDR3 comprises 16 residues. Germline V gene data show CDR1 as LNHDA and CDR2 as SQIVND (reference sequence). This CDR3 reads CASSLGWRQGVDEQYF. The CDR3, as DNA: TGTGCCAGTAGTTTGGGGTGGAGACAGGGGGTCGACGAGCAGTACTTC.

Regarding this clone: Mismatch with germline at one junction end may stem from a read error. This chain links TRBV28 with TRBJ2-5; the match to TRBD2 covers 13 bases. The DNA end favors TRBJ2-7, so the J call may be wrong. Germline V CDR1 and CDR2: MDHEN, SYDVKM. The CDR3 spans 12 residues. The CDR3 loop reads CATSGRAYEQYF. In DNA form, the CDR3 reads TGCGCTACTAGCGGGAGGGCGTACGAGCAGTACTTC.

The rearrangement joins TRBV11-2 to TRBJ2-7, with a weak D call TRBD1 (6 bases). Germline V gives CDR1 SGHAT, CDR2 FQNNGV. This CDR3 spans 13 amino acids. The germline V and J ends were trimmed by 6 bases and 6 bases, with 15 bases remaining between them. CDR3 in amino acids: CASRSMMGAEQYF. CDR3 DNA: TGTGCCAGCAGATCGATGATGGGGGCCGAGCAGTACTTC.

The V call is TRBV12-2, the J call TRBJ1-4; no DNA check was done on the table's D call, TRBD1. TRBV12-2 is a listed pseudogene. CDR3 length equals 15 residues. The CDR3 region is CASLPWQGLNEKLFF. The CDR3 DNA sequence: TGTGCAAGTCTCCCATGGCAGGGCTTAAATGAAAAACTGTTTTTT.

The chain uses TRBV7-3 and TRBJ2-3; 8 nucleotides line up with TRBD2. The CDR3 runs 18 residues. With V trimmed by 1 base and J by 3 bases, 12 bases remained unmatched. Germline V CDR1 and CDR2: SGHTA, FQGTGA. Here the CDR3 DNA reads TGTGCCAGCAGCTTAAGACGGGGGGGGCCTGGGGGGACAGATACGCAGTATTTT. Its translation: CASSLRRGGPGGTDTQYF.

The genes are TRBV7-9 and TRBJ2-2; perhaps TRBD2 as D (6 bases). V lost 5 bases, J lost 3 bases, and 13 bases lay in between. Germline V gene data show CDR1 as SEHNR and CDR2 as FQNEAQ (reference sequence). The CDR3 consists of 15 residues. CDR3 DNA: TGTGCCAGCAGCCTATGGACGGGGGACACCGGGGAGCTGTTTTTT. Its protein product is CASSLWTGDTGELFF.

The chain is built from TRBV5-5 and TRBJ1-1; D is unresolved. The V and J ends lost 3 bases and 3 bases respectively, with 9 bases between them. The CDR3 totals 13 residues. Germline V CDR1 and CDR2: SGHKS, YYEKEE (reference sequence). This chain's CDR3 is CASSSGSHTEAFF. CDR3 nucleotides: TGTGCCAGCAGCTCGGGGTCTCACACTGAAGCTTTCTTT.

This clone showed up just a few times. The chain carries TRBV7-6 and TRBJ1-2; 11 positions match TRBD1. CDR3 size: 14 residues. CDR1 and CDR2 from the germline V gene are SGHVS and FNYEAQ. The trim removed 5 bases at V and 5 bases at J, leaving 4 bases unmatched. CDR3 in DNA: TGTGCCAGCAGCCCGGACAGGGGGCTTTATGGCTACACCTTC. Residues: CASSPDRGLYGYTF.

J is TRBJ2-1 and V is TRBV29-1; TRBD2 aligns across 10 bases. CDR1 is SQVTM, CDR2 ANQGSEA, per germline. This CDR3 has 16 amino acids. Trimming took 5 bases from V and 3 from J; bases not matched to a gene: 10. CDR3 bases: TGCAGCGTTCCACCTTCTAGCGGGAGACTCTACAATGAGCAGTTCTTC. This codes for CSVPPSSGRLYNEQFF.

The gene calls are TRBV4-1 and TRBJ2-7, with TRBD2 as a possible D gene (6 bases). Trimming took 4 bases from V and 4 from J, leaving 20 bases between them. Germline V lookup: CDR1 MGHRA, CDR2 YSYEKL. This CDR3 comprises 16 residues. The DNA of the CDR3 is TGCGCCAGCAGCCCCCGCGGGTCCAGCGGGCTGTACGAGCAGTACTTC. This sequence encodes CASSPRGSSGLYEQYF.

The chain recombines TRBV2 with TRBJ1-1; the D gene is possibly TRBD1 (5 bases). There are 13 residues in the CDR3. Germline assignment: CDR1 SNHLY and CDR2 FYNNEI. V lost 6 bases and J 1 base, leaving 9 bases between the germline ends. The CDR3 spells CASRNDRNTEAFF. The CDR3 DNA reads as TGTGCCAGCAGGAACGACAGGAACACTGAAGCTTTCTTT.

The chain uses TRBV7-9 and TRBJ2-3; tentative D call: TRBD1 (5 bases). Germline V gene data show CDR1 as SEHNR and CDR2 as FQNEAQ (reference sequence). This CDR3 is 11 amino acids long. CDR3 sequence reads: CAGRAGDTQYF. Here the CDR3 DNA reads TGTGCAGGCAGGGCAGGTGATACGCAGTATTTT. Complete variable domain (other parts from reference TRBV7-9 and TRBJ2-3): DTGVSQNPRHKITKRGQNVTFRCDPISEHNRLYWYRQTLGQGPEFLTYFQNEAQLEKSRLLSDRFSAERPKGSFSTLEIQRTEQGDSAMYLCAGRAGDTQYFGPGTRLTVL.

The J gene is TRBJ2-1, the V gene TRBV9, with 7 positions matching TRBD2. The CDR3 consists of 14 residues. Germline CDR1 and CDR2: SGDLS and YYNGEE. V was pared by 0 bases and J by 6 bases, with 3 bases of the junction left unmatched. CDR3 protein: CASSVVGEGNEQFF. The CDR3 DNA is TGTGCCAGCAGCGTAGTAGGGGAGGGCAATGAGCAGTTCTTC.

The chain combines TRBV27 with TRBJ1-2; a weak D match, TRBD1 (5 bases). CDR3 length: 15 residues. CDR1 is MNHEY and CDR2 is SMNVEV in the germline V gene (reference sequence). V shed 6 bases and J shed 2 bases, with 16 bases lying between them. The DNA for the CDR3 is TGTGCCAGCAGGGCGGACACATACTCCAACTATGGCTACACCTTC. Residues: CASRADTYSNYGYTF.

V gene TRBV9 combines with J gene TRBJ2-6, with 10 bases fitting TRBD1. V lost 0 bases to trimming and J lost 4 bases; unmatched junction nucleotides: 7. The CDR3 is 18 residues long. CDR1 is SGDLS and CDR2 is YYNGEE in the germline V gene. DNA for the CDR3: TGTGCCAGCAGCGTAGATCCGGGACAGGGGACGGGGGCCAACGTCCTGACTTTC. This translates into CASSVDPGQGTGANVLTF. Using reference TRBV9 and TRBJ2-6 for the parts outside the CDR3, the full variable domain is DSGVTQTPKHLITATGQRVTLRCSPRSGDLSVYWYQQSLDQGLQFLIQYYNGEERAKGNILERFSAQQFPDLHSELNLSSLELGDSALYFCASSVDPGQGTGANVLTFGAGSRLTVL.

The chain uses TRBV29-1 and TRBJ1-1; no definite D call. Germline-derived CDR1 and CDR2 are SQVTM and ANQGSEA. Trimming stripped 5 bases from V and 0 bases from J, with 10 bases between. The CDR3 is 13 amino acids. This CDR3 is CSVRLQMNTEAFF. The CDR3 nucleotides read TGCAGCGTTCGACTGCAGATGAACACTGAAGCTTTCTTT. Using reference TRBV29-1 and TRBJ1-1 for the parts outside the CDR3, the full variable domain is SAVISQKPSRDICQRGTSLTIQCQVDSQVTMMFWYRQQPGQSLTLIATANQGSEATYESGFVIDKFPISRPNLTFSTLTVSNMSPEDSSIYLCSVRLQMNTEAFFGQGTRLTVV.